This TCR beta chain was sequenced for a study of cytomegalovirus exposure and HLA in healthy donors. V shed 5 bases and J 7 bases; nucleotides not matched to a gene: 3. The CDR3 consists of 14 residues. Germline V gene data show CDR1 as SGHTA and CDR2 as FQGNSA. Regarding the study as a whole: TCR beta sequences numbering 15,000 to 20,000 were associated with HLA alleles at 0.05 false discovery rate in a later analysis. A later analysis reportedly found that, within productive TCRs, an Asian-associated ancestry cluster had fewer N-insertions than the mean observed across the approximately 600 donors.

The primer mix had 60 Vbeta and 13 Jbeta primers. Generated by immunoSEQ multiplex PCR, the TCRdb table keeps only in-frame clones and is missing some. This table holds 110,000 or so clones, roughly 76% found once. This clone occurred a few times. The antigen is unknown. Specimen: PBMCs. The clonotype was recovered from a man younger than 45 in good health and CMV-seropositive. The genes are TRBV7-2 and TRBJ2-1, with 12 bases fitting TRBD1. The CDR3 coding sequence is TGTGCCAGCAGCCGGGACAGGGGGCGGAATGAGCAGTTCTTC. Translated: CASSRDRGRNEQFF.